This entry lists 30 T cell receptor beta chains sequenced from one sample in a study of blood T cell repertoires in COVID-19. Here immunoSEQ multiplex PCR was the method, and the copy in TCRdb shows in-frame clones only, minus some. This table holds under 75,000 clones, roughly 87% found once. Sequencing was done on a sample of peripheral blood. The source of these receptors is a man in his forties or fifties with active COVID-19.

This rearrangement joins TRBV7-9 to TRBJ2-5; TRBD1 aligns across 10 bases. CDR3 size: 16 residues. V was pared by 5 bases and J by 4 bases, with 10 bases of the junction left unmatched. Germline V CDR1 and CDR2: SEHNR, FQNEAQ (reference sequence). CDR3 protein: CASSPRGTGVGETQYF. The CDR3 DNA reads as TGTGCCAGCAGCCCCAGGGGGACAGGGGTCGGAGAGACCCAGTACTTC.

The chain carries TRBV2 and TRBJ2-1; a weak D match, TRBD2 (5 bases). Per the germline V gene, CDR1 is SNHLY and CDR2 is FYNNEI. The CDR3 is 16 residues long. Between the trimmed V and J ends, which lost 1 base and 0 bases, there was a span of 10 bases. In DNA, the CDR3 is TGTGCCAGCAGTGAAGATGACTACCTCTCCTACAATGAGCAGTTCTTC. It translates to CASSEDDYLSYNEQFF.

This clone was picked up a small number of times. The V and J genes are TRBV5-1 and TRBJ1-3; D gene unclear. V was trimmed by 0 bases and J by 0 bases, leaving 4 bases between them. The CDR3 consists of 14 residues. CDR1 and CDR2 from the germline V gene are SGHRS and YFSETQ. The CDR3 reads CASSLDTSGNTIYF. CDR3 nucleotide sequence: TGCGCCAGCAGCTTGGACACCTCTGGAAACACCATATATTTT.

V usage is TRBV6-1 and J usage is TRBJ2-7, with D possibly being TRBD2 (6 bases). The V end lost 3 bases, the J end lost 0 bases, and 12 bases lay between the germline ends. From germline, CDR1 is MNHNS and CDR2 SASEGT. The CDR3 is 15 residues long. As DNA, the CDR3 is TGTGCCAGCAGTGAGAGGAGGGTTGGCTCCTACGAGCAGTACTTC. As protein: CASSERRVGSYEQYF.

CDR3 loop: CASSRQEYNEQFF. DNA of the CDR3: TGTGCCAGCAGCAGACAGGAGTACAATGAGCAGTTCTTC. The rearrangement joins TRBV6-5 to TRBJ2-1; a weak D match, TRBD1 (6 bases). Trimming pared 6 bases from V and 4 bases from J, leaving 10 bases between. The CDR3 contains 13 residues. Germline V CDR1 and CDR2: MNHEY, SVGAGI.

The rearrangement uses TRBV7-2 and TRBJ2-5, with 11 bases aligning to TRBD2. The CDR3 runs 16 residues. Germline values: CDR1 SGHTA, CDR2 FQGNSA. V dropped 1 base and J dropped 6; count of bases not matched to a gene: 7. Here the CDR3 reads CASSLGASGGHKTQYF. CDR3 sequence (DNA): TGTGCCAGCAGCTTAGGTGCTAGCGGGGGGCACAAGACCCAGTACTTC.

This clone was detected once. V is TRBV7-9 and J is TRBJ1-5; TRBD1 might be the D (6 bases). V lost 5 bases and J 6 bases, leaving 11 bases between the germline ends. The CDR3 covers 13 residues. CDR1 is SEHNR, CDR2 FQNEAQ, per germline (reference sequence). The CDR3 region is CASSLGGGQPQHF. The CDR3 DNA reads TGTGCCAGCAGCCTAGGGGGGGGTCAGCCCCAGCATTTT.

The gene calls are TRBV12-1 and TRBJ2-1; TRBD2 is the table's D call, not checked against the DNA. TRBV12-1 is a known pseudogene. The CDR3 is made up of 15 amino acids. The CDR3 region has the DNA TGTGCCAGCAGCCCCGGGCTAGCCAGCAACAATGAGCAGTTCTTC. Translating gives CASSPGLASNNEQFF.

The gene calls are TRBV29-1 and TRBJ2-5; TRBD1 matches 9 bases. The germline V gene encodes CDR1 SQVTM and CDR2 ANQGSEA. J lost 8 bases, V lost 8 bases, and 6 bases had no gene match. This CDR3 is 11 amino acids long. CDR3 in DNA: TGCAGCATGGACAGGGGTCAAACCCAGTACTTC. The encoded protein is CSMDRGQTQYF.

J is TRBJ2-3 and V is TRBV2, with 12 nucleotides matching TRBD1. With V trimmed by 6 bases and J by 4 bases, 8 bases remained unmatched. The germline gives CDR1 SNHLY, CDR2 FYNNEI. There are 16 residues in the CDR3. Here the CDR3 DNA reads TGTGCCAGCAGCCCAGGGGGGACAGGGGGCCCAGATACGCAGTATTTT. It codes for CASSPGGTGGPDTQYF.

This rearrangement joins TRBV7-9 to TRBJ2-2; TRBD1 agrees at 7 bases. Losses at the gene ends were 4 bases for V and 6 bases for J; bases not matched to a gene: 11. This CDR3 is built from 16 residues. The germline gives CDR1 SEHNR, CDR2 FQNEAQ (reference sequence). This CDR3 is CASSYLTGSLAGELFF. The CDR3 DNA reads TGTGCCAGCAGCTATCTGACAGGGAGTCTCGCCGGGGAGCTGTTTTTT.

This sequence joins TRBV6-5 and TRBJ1-1; D is undetermined. Trimming took off 8 bases at V and 6 bases at J, with 16 bases between the two ends. The CDR3 has 13 residues. Germline assignment: CDR1 MNHEY and CDR2 SVGAGI. CDR3 amino acids: CASVRVIGSEAFF. CDR3 nucleotide sequence: TGTGCCAGCGTGCGGGTAATCGGCTCTGAAGCTTTCTTT.

This rearrangement joins TRBV5-4 to TRBJ2-3; D not resolved. The V gene lost 1 base and the J gene lost 11 bases, with 23 bases spanning the gap. This CDR3 has 16 residues. CDR1 is SGHNT and CDR2 is YYREEE in the germline V gene (reference sequence). Here the CDR3 reads CASSLNLQPQRHGQYF. The DNA for the CDR3 is TGTGCCAGCAGCTTGAATTTACAACCGCAGAGACATGGGCAGTATTTT.

This chain connects TRBV6-5 to TRBJ2-6; D unclear. CDR3 length: 16 residues. CDR1 and CDR2 (germline): MNHEY, SVGAGI. The germline V and J ends were trimmed by 0 bases and 4 bases, with 10 bases remaining between them. CDR3 sequence (DNA): TGTGCCAGCAGTTACTCAGGAGTCTCCGGGGCCAACGTCCTGACTTTC. It translates to CASSYSGVSGANVLTF.

This CDR3 is CASGVGGSGYGYTF. The CDR3 region has the DNA TGTGCTAGTGGTGTCGGGGGTAGTGGCTATGGCTACACCTTC. The chain is built from TRBV12-5 and TRBJ1-2, with D possibly matching TRBD1 (5 bases). V was clipped by 5 bases and J by 4 bases, with 14 bases between them. Germline V CDR1 and CDR2: LGHNT, FRNRAP. There are 14 residues in the CDR3.

This chain links TRBV6-5 with TRBJ2-5; maybe TRBD1 (5 bases). The V end lost 2 bases, the J end lost 4 bases, and 14 bases lay between the germline ends. Germline CDR1 MNHEY, CDR2 SVGAGI. The CDR3 sequence is 15 residues long. CDR3 in amino acids: CASSYDSARGETQYF. The CDR3 bases are TGTGCCAGCAGTTACGACAGTGCCCGTGGAGAGACCCAGTACTTC.

V gene TRBV2 combines with J gene TRBJ2-7; TRBD1 agrees at 11 bases. The V segment lost 6 bases and the J segment 6 bases; nucleotides outside the gene matches: 7. Germline CDR1 SNHLY, CDR2 FYNNEI. The CDR3 has 14 amino acids. CDR3 sequence: CASSKGQGVFEQYF. CDR3 sequence (DNA): TGTGCCAGCAGCAAGGGACAGGGGGTTTTCGAGCAGTACTTC.

This clone was counted once. The chain combines TRBV4-1 with TRBJ1-2; TRBD1 might be the D (6 bases). Trimming shortened V by 0 bases and J by 5 bases, and 10 bases separated the two germline ends. This CDR3 contains 14 residues. Germline CDR1 reads MGHRA; CDR2 reads YSYEKL. CDR3 nucleotide sequence: TGCGCCAGCAGCCAAGATCCAGGGGCGTATGGCTACACCTTC. It translates to CASSQDPGAYGYTF.

The chain joins TRBV6-5 to TRBJ1-2; no firm D call. The CDR3 runs 13 residues. Per germline, CDR1 MNHEY and CDR2 SVGAGI. V was shortened by 7 bases and J by 6 bases, with 15 bases between the two germline ends. The CDR3 DNA reads as TGTGCCAGCACCGAAGGGAGGCGGAATGGCTACACCTTC. Translating it yields CASTEGRRNGYTF.

V is TRBV5-6 and J is TRBJ2-7; perhaps TRBD1 as D (6 bases). The CDR3 extends over 15 amino acids. V lost 0 bases and J 2 bases, leaving 12 bases between the germline ends. CDR1 and CDR2 (germline): SGHDT, YYEEEE. The CDR3 coding sequence is TGTGCCAGCAGCTTGGTTCCAGGGGATACCTACGAGCAGTACTTC. The encoded protein is CASSLVPGDTYEQYF. The full variable domain, in which reference TRBV5-6 and TRBJ2-7 provide the parts outside the CDR3, is DAGVTQSPTHLIKTRGQQVTLRCSPKSGHDTVSWYQQALGQGPQFIFQYYEEEERQRGNFPDRFSGHQFPNYSSELNVNALLLGDSALYLCASSLVPGDTYEQYFGPGTRLTVT.

The chain links TRBV7-9 to TRBJ1-1, with D tentatively TRBD1 (5 bases). The CDR3 runs to 11 residues. Germline V gene sequence: CDR1 SEHNR, CDR2 FQNEAQ (reference sequence). Trimming removed 5 bases at V and 10 bases at J, with 11 bases between. The CDR3 sequence: CASSPDISAFF. DNA of the CDR3: TGTGCCAGCAGCCCGGACATTTCAGCTTTCTTT.

The V gene is TRBV19, the J gene TRBJ2-7; the match to TRBD1 covers 8 bases. The CDR3 covers 14 residues. Germline V gene lookup returns CDR1 LNHDA and CDR2 SQIVND (reference sequence). V dropped 5 bases and J dropped 7; count of bases not matched to a gene: 10. CDR3 sequence: CASSSTDRVREQYF. The CDR3 DNA reads TGTGCCAGTAGTTCCACGGACAGGGTGCGGGAGCAGTACTTC.

V gene TRBV12-5 combines with J gene TRBJ1-4, with D possibly matching TRBD1 (6 bases). Germline CDR1 is LGHNT and CDR2 is FRNRAP. CDR3 length: 14 amino acids. Trimming took 1 base from V and 15 from J, leaving 18 bases between them. CDR3 nucleotide sequence: TGTGCTAGTGGTTTGGACAGGGACGGAACTGGGGTGTTTTTT. Amino acid sequence: CASGLDRDGTGVFF.

The sample holds one count of this clone. The rearrangement links TRBV18 to TRBJ1-1, with D possibly TRBD1 on 5 matching bases. CDR3 size: 15 residues. Trimming took off 3 bases at V and 1 base at J, with 12 bases between the two ends. Germline V gene sequence: CDR1 KGHSH, CDR2 LQKENI. The CDR3: CASSPLSGENTEAFF. The CDR3 coding sequence is TGTGCCAGCTCACCCCTATCGGGGGAGAACACTGAAGCTTTCTTT.

The CDR3: CASSQGWDGYTF. The CDR3 DNA reads as TGCGCCAGCTCACAGGGATGGGATGGCTACACCTTC. The chain carries TRBV10-2 and TRBJ1-2; tentative D call: TRBD1 (6 bases). This CDR3 region has 12 residues. CDR1 is WSHSY and CDR2 is SAAADI in the germline V gene. V was pared by 8 bases and J by 6 bases, with 13 bases between.

The chain couples TRBV5-1 to TRBJ2-2, with TRBD1 identical over 7 bases. Unmatched junction bases numbered 11, after V lost 4 bases and J lost 8 bases. Germline V lookup: CDR1 SGHRS, CDR2 YFSETQ. The CDR3 has 15 amino acids. CDR3 protein: CASSPGQLGSGELFF. The DNA for the CDR3 is TGCGCCAGCAGCCCGGGACAGCTGGGCTCAGGGGAGCTGTTTTTT.

CDR3 bases: TGTGCCAGCAGCTTAGGGACCGGGACAGGGGGTACTGAAGCTTTCTTT. This gives the protein CASSLGTGTGGTEAFF. The genes are TRBV11-2 and TRBJ1-1; TRBD1 agrees at 11 bases. The CDR3 has 16 residues. Germline lookup yields CDR1 SGHAT and CDR2 FQNNGV. Trimming at V came to 1 base and at J to 5 bases, leaving 6 bases not matched to a gene. Full variable domain (remainder filled in from reference TRBV11-2 and TRBJ1-1): EAGVAQSPRYKIIEKRQSVAFWCNPISGHATLYWYQQILGQGPKLLIQFQNNGVVDDSQLPKDRFSAERLKGVDSTLKIQPAKLEDSAVYLCASSLGTGTGGTEAFFGQGTRLTVV.

V and J are TRBV11-2 and TRBJ1-6; a possible D gene is TRBD1 (6 bases). The CDR3 is made up of 15 amino acids. The germline V and J ends were trimmed by 5 bases and 7 bases, with 15 bases remaining between them. Germline V gene data show CDR1 as SGHAT and CDR2 as FQNNGV. The DNA of the CDR3 is TGTGCCAGCAGCCAGCGGGGGGCGGAGAATTCACCCCTCCACTTT. Translation: CASSQRGAENSPLHF.

The chain joins TRBV9 to TRBJ2-1; D remains unclear. The ends were cut back, 4 bases at V and 6 bases at J, with 14 bases in the middle. CDR3 length: 14 residues. Per the germline V gene, CDR1 is SGDLS and CDR2 is YYNGEE. CDR3 nucleotide sequence: TGTGCCAGCAGCCCACTCGGTCTTCCCAATGAGCAGTTCTTC. Amino acids: CASSPLGLPNEQFF.

The chain is built from TRBV29-1 and TRBJ1-2; TRBD1 might be the D (5 bases). The CDR3 runs to 14 residues. Trimming removed 3 bases at V and 6 bases at J, with 17 bases between. Germline-derived CDR1 and CDR2 are SQVTM and ANQGSEA. The CDR3 reads CSVEETDRPDGYTF. CDR3 coding DNA: TGCAGCGTTGAGGAAACTGACAGACCCGATGGCTACACCTTC.